This T cell receptor beta chain stems from a study of T cells after yellow fever vaccination. About this clonotype itself: The antigen remains unidentified.

Looked up from germline, CDR1 is SGHRS and CDR2 is YFSETQ. The CDR3 has 15 amino acids. V was cut by 0 bases and J by 1 base, with 10 bases left in between. Study-level results: Among primary-vaccination clones, most reappeared after the booster, at just under 98% for CD4 and around 91% for CD8. Sorted repertoires could include abundant contaminating clonotypes from bulk cells. The CD4 compartment and the CD8 compartment contained a small share of clonotypes in common.

Conversion of TCR transcripts into cDNA relied on 5'RACE template switching, which added a universal primer site and UMIs. TCRdb recomputed calls from the 5' RACE reads with MiXCR, one row per CDR3 protein. The sample has 300,000 to 350,000 distinct CDR3 sequences, 3.5% to 4.5% seen once; the top ten hold about 24%. The material sequenced was PBMCs, taken 5 days after the yellow fever booster vaccination. The receptor's source is a man aged 18 to 29 who received the YFV17D yellow fever vaccine. V gene TRBV5-1 combines with J gene TRBJ2-5, with D hard to call. The CDR3 DNA reads as TGCGCCAGCAGCTTGGCCGGGCAGCGCCAAGAGACCCAGTACTTC. This sequence encodes CASSLAGQRQETQYF.